A selection of T cell receptor beta chains follows, all from one sample in a study of blood T cell repertoires in COVID-19. Only in-frame clones appear in the TCRdb table, and some are missing; sequencing was by immunoSEQ multiplex PCR. The data show 3,300 or so clones, around three quarters seen once. Sequences were obtained from peripheral blood. Every receptor here comes from a man in his 70s with active COVID-19. Each CDR3 is given with its conserved first and last residue. D genes are given only for firm matches. Not all rows give a size; the values are once, few, many and, for expanded clones, a class.

once	TRBV6-5	TRBJ1-2	16	-	CASSYNPQAPNYGYTF	TGTGCCAGCAGTTACAACCCCCAGGCCCCGAACTATGGCTACACCTTC
-	TRBV18	TRBJ2-1	14	-	CASSGLSPQREQFF	TGTGCCAGCTCAGGATTGAGCCCTCAGCGGGAGCAGTTCTTC
few	TRBV5-6	TRBJ2-7	14	-	CASSDGRPSYEQYF	TGTGCCAGCAGCGATGGGAGACCCAGTTACGAGCAGTACTTC
-	TRBV5-4	TRBJ2-5	14	-	CASSLASGEETQYF	TGTGCCAGCAGCTTGGCGAGTGGGGAGGAGACCCAGTACTTC
-	TRBV5-4	TRBJ2-5	15	-	CASSLVDTSGETQYF	TGTGCCAGCAGCTTGGTTGACACCTCGGGGGAGACCCAGTACTTC
-	TRBV6-1	TRBJ1-6	13	-	CASSEVLDSPLHF	TGTGCCAGCAGTGAGGTTTTAGATTCACCCCTCCACTTT
-	TRBV4-2	TRBJ1-4	16	-	CASSQGQRATNEKLFF	TGTGCCAGCAGCCAAGGACAGCGTGCAACTAATGAAAAACTGTTTTTT
-	TRBV27	TRBJ1-3	13	-	CASSYGSGNTIYF	TGTGCCAGCAGTTACGGGTCTGGAAACACCATATATTTT
-	TRBV7-9	TRBJ1-3	15	-	CASSLQGYSGNTIYF	TGTGCCAGCAGCTTACAGGGATACTCTGGAAACACCATATATTTT
medium-sized	TRBV3-1/TRBV3-2	TRBJ2-1	15	-	CASSQGPSRFNEQFF	TGTGCCAGCAGCCAAGGCCCCTCGAGATTCAATGAGCAGTTCTTC
medium-sized	TRBV4-1	TRBJ1-5	15	-	CASSQGLQGGQPQHF	TGCGCCAGCAGCCAGGGTTTACAGGGCGGGCAGCCCCAGCATTTT
-	TRBV5-4	TRBJ2-7	15	TRBD2	CASSSISSGSYEQYF	TGTGCCAGCAGCTCGATTTCTAGCGGGAGCTACGAGCAGTACTTC
few	TRBV7-9	TRBJ1-2	13	TRBD1	CASSATGGGGYTF	TGTGCCAGCAGCGCAACAGGGGGCGGAGGCTACACCTTC
-	TRBV27	TRBJ1-4	15	-	CASGTSGWSNEKLFF	TGTGCCAGCGGAACCTCAGGGTGGTCTAATGAAAAACTGTTTTTT
-	TRBV7-9	TRBJ1-5	13	-	CASSLSPNQPQHF	TGTGCCAGCAGCTTATCCCCAAATCAGCCCCAGCATTTT
-	TRBV3-1/TRBV3-2	TRBJ2-3	14	TRBD2	CASSRTLAGDTQYF	TGTGCCAGCAGCCGGACACTAGCGGGGGATACGCAGTATTTT
-	TRBV10-3	TRBJ1-1	15	TRBD1	CAISRQGAKNTEAFF	TGTGCCATCAGCCGTCAGGGGGCAAAAAACACTGAAGCTTTCTTT
-	TRBV6-5	TRBJ2-3	15	TRBD1	CASSYRGLDSDTQYF	TGTGCCAGCAGTTACAGGGGGCTTGATTCAGATACGCAGTATTTT
-	TRBV19	TRBJ2-3	15	-	CASSKRQDLADTQYF	TGTGCCTCCAGTAAGCGGCAGGATCTTGCAGATACGCAGTATTTT
-	TRBV10-1	TRBJ2-1	18	-	CASSRSGQRWGFYNEQFF	TGCGCCAGCAGTCGGAGCGGGCAGAGATGGGGGTTCTACAATGAGCAGTTCTTC
-	TRBV5-6	TRBJ2-7	16	TRBD2	CASSRGGLAGSREQYF	TGTGCCAGCAGCCGGGGCGGACTAGCGGGTTCTAGGGAGCAGTACTTC
-	TRBV5-1	TRBJ1-1	15	TRBD1	CASSSTGAVNTEAFF	TGCGCCAGCAGCTCAACAGGGGCCGTGAACACTGAAGCTTTCTTT
-	TRBV2	TRBJ1-1	13	TRBD1	CASSEGTGPEAFF	TGTGCCAGCAGTGAGGGGACAGGACCTGAAGCTTTCTTT
-	TRBV20-1	TRBJ1-1	9	-	CSATLEAFF	TGCAGTGCTACCCTTGAAGCTTTCTTT
medium-sized	TRBV3-1/TRBV3-2	TRBJ2-7	15	TRBD2	CASSQAAGGTYEQYF	TGTGCCAGCAGCCAGGCAGCGGGGGGAACCTACGAGCAGTACTTC
few	TRBV18	TRBJ2-7	17	TRBD2	CASSLNFAGGSFYEQYF	TGTGCCAGCTCACTGAACTTTGCGGGGGGTTCATTTTACGAGCAGTACTTC